This TCR beta chain was sequenced in a study of cytomegalovirus exposure and HLA in healthy donors. V was pared by 0 bases and J by 8 bases, with 5 bases of the junction left unmatched. In germline, CDR1 is SGDLS, CDR2 YYNGEE. This CDR3 is built from 16 residues. The PCR made use of 60 Vbeta and 13 Jbeta primers. Here immunoSEQ multiplex PCR was the method, and the copy in TCRdb shows in-frame clones only, minus some. This table has approximately 170,000 clones, approximately 76% appearing once. The source material was PBMCs. The chain couples TRBV9 to TRBJ1-6; 10 nucleotides agree with TRBD1. This sequence originates from a woman aged 18 to 35 in good health and CMV-seropositive. CDR3 sequence reads: CASSVEGGTGDSPLHF. For the CDR3, the DNA is TGTGCCAGCAGCGTAGAGGGGGGGACAGGGGATTCACCCCTCCACTTT.